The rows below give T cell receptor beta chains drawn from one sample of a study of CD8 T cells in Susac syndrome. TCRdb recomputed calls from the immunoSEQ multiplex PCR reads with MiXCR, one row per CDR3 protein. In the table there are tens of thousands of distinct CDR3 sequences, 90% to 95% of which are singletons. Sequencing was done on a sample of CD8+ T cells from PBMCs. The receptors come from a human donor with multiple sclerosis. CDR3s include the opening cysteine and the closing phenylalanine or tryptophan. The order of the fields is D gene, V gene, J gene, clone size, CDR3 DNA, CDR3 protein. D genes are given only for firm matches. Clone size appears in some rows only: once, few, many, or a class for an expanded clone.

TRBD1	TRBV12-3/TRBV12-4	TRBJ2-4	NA	TGTGCCAGCAGCCCCGGGACAGAAAAATTACTAGCCAAAAACATTCAGTACTTC	CASSPGTEKLLAKNIQYF
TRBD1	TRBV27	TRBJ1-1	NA	TGTGCCAGCAGTTTATTGGGACAGGGGGCAACTGAAGCTTTCTTT	CASSLLGQGATEAFF
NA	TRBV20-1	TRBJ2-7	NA	TGCAGTGCTAGGGAAGTTATGACCGCTCCTTCTTACGAGCAGTACTTC	CSAREVMTAPSYEQYF
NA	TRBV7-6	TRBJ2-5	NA	TGTGCCAGCAGCTTAGAGGCAGGGGATAGGGAGACCCAGTACTTC	CASSLEAGDRETQYF
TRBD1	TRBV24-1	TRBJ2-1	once	TGTGCCACCAGTGATTACAGGGGTGAGCAGTTCTTC	CATSDYRGEQFF
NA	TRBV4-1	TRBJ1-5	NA	TGCGCCAGCAGCCAAGTGATTGCTCGTCAGAATCAGCCCCAGCATTTT	CASSQVIARQNQPQHF
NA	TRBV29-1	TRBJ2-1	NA	TGCAGCGTTCCGGGACATACGGTGAATGAGCAGTTCTTC	CSVPGHTVNEQFF
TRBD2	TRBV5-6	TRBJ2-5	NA	TGTGCCAGCAGCCCCCTAGCGGGGTTTCAAGAGACCCAGTACTTC	CASSPLAGFQETQYF
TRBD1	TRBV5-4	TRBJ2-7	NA	TGTGCCAGCAGCCGGGACAGGGGGTCCTACGAGCAGTACTTC	CASSRDRGSYEQYF
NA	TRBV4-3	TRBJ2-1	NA	TGCGCCAGCAGCCAAGATAGGCGGGGAGGAAACAATGAGCAGTTCTTC	CASSQDRRGGNNEQFF
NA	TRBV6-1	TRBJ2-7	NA	TGTGCCAGCAGTGAGAGCTCCTACGAGCAGTACTTC	CASSESSYEQYF
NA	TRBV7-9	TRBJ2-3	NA	TGTGCCAGCAGCTTAGGGGGGGGCCGGAGAGATACGCAGTATTTT	CASSLGGGRRDTQYF
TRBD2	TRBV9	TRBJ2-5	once	TGTGCCAGCAGCGGTTATAGCGGGGTGGAAGAGACCCAGTACTTC	CASSGYSGVEETQYF
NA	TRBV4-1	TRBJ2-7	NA	TGCGCCAGCAGCCCCCAGCTGGACTACGAGCAGTACTTC	CASSPQLDYEQYF
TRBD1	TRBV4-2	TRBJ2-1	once	TGTGCCAGCAGCCAGGGACAGGGGGCGGCTGAGCAGTTCTTC	CASSQGQGAAEQFF
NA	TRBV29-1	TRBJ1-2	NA	TGCAGCGTTGATCGCGGAGGCCAGCAAGGATATGGCTACACCTTC	CSVDRGGQQGYGYTF
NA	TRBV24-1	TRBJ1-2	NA	TGTGCCACCAGTGATCCGGGACGGAACTATGGCTACACCTTC	CATSDPGRNYGYTF
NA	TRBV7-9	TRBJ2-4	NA	TGTGCCAGCAGCCAGACGGCAACTCTAGCCAAAAACATTCAGTACTTC	CASSQTATLAKNIQYF
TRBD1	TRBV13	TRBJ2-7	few	TGTGCCAGCAGCTTAGGACAGGGGGCCTACGAGCAGTACTTC	CASSLGQGAYEQYF
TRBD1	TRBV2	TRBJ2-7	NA	TGTGCCAGCAGTGTCCCAGGGGGCTACGAGCAGTACTTC	CASSVPGGYEQYF
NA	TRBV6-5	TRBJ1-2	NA	TGTGCCAGCAGTCCCTTCACCCGGGGTGTCTATGGCTACACCTTC	CASSPFTRGVYGYTF
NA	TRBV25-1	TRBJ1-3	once	TGTGCCAGCAGCTCGATCCTCTTCACGACAGGCTCCCCCTCTGGAAACACCATATATTTT	CASSSILFTTGSPSGNTIYF
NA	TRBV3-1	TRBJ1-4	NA	TGTGCCAGCAGCCCTCGGGGGGGCCTTAATGAAAAACTGTTTTTT	CASSPRGGLNEKLFF
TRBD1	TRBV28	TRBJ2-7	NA	TGTGCCAGCAGTCCTCCCGGACAGGGTAGGAACGAGCAGTACTTC	CASSPPGQGRNEQYF
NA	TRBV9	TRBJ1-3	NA	TGTGCCAGCAGCGTAGATCGTGGTGGAGGTGGAAACACCATATATTTT	CASSVDRGGGGNTIYF
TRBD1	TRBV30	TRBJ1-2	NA	TGTGCCTGGACGGGGCCGAACAGGGGCGGGTATGGCTACACCTTC	CAWTGPNRGGYGYTF
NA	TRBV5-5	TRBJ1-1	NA	TGTGCCAGCAGCTTGGACGACAGAATCTTT	CASSLDDRIF
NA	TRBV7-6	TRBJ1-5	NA	TGTGCCAGCAGCGCTAGAGTTAATCAGCCCCAGCATTTT	CASSARVNQPQHF
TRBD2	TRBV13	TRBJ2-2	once	TGTGCCAGCAGCTTAGGACTAGCGGGGGGGCCTACCGGGGAGCTGTTTTTT	CASSLGLAGGPTGELFF
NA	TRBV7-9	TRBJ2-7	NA	TGTGCCAGCAGGTCTCCGTTTACCTACGAGCAGTACTTC	CASRSPFTYEQYF
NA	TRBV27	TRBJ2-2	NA	TGTGCCAGCAGTTTATGGCAGGGTGCCGGGGAGCTGTTTTTT	CASSLWQGAGELFF
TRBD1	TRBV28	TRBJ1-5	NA	TGTGCCAGCAGTCCGGGACAGGGATACGATCAGCCCCAGCATTTT	CASSPGQGYDQPQHF
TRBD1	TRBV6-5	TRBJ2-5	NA	TGTGCCAGCAGTTTTGGGACAGGAAAGCAAGAGACCCAGTACTTC	CASSFGTGKQETQYF
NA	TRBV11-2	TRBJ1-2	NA	TGTGCCAGCAGCCCCACCGACAGCTCGAACTATGGCTACACCTTC	CASSPTDSSNYGYTF
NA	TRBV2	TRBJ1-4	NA	TGTGCCAGCAGTGAAGCCGGCAGGGCTCCTAATGAAAAACTGTTTTTT	CASSEAGRAPNEKLFF
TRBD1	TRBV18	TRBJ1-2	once	TGTGCCAGCTCACCTCCGGACAGGGGGAACTATGGCTACACCTTC	CASSPPDRGNYGYTF
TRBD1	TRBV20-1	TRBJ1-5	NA	TGCAGTGCTAGAGATGAGGCAGGGGGCAGTCAGCCCCAGCATTTT	CSARDEAGGSQPQHF
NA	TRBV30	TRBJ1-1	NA	TGTGCCTGGAGTGTAGGTCCAGCTCCAAACACTGAAGCTTTCTTT	CAWSVGPAPNTEAFF
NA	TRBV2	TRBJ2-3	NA	TGTGCCAGCAGTGGTTGGACTGGCCAGGGAGATACGCAGTATTTT	CASSGWTGQGDTQYF